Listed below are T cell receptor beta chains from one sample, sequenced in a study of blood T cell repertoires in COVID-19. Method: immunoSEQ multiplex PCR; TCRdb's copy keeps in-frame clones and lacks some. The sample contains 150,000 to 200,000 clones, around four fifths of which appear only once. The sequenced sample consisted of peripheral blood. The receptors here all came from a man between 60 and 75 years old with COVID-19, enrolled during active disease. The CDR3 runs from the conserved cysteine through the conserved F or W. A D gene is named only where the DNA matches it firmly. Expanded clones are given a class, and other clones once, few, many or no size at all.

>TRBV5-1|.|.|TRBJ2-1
CASSLEVRGYNEQFF
TGCGCCAGCAGCTTGGAGGTCAGGGGATACAATGAGCAGTTCTTC
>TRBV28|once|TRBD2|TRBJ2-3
CASNPTGGGADTQYF
TGTGCCAGCAACCCTACGGGGGGAGGCGCAGATACGCAGTATTTT
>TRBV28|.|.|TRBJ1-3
CASSSSIGFSGNTIYF
TGTGCCAGCAGTTCCTCCATCGGGTTTTCTGGAAACACCATATATTTT
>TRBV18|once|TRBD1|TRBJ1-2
CASSAGTGVVYGYTF
TGTGCCAGCTCAGCCGGGACAGGAGTAGTATATGGCTACACCTTC
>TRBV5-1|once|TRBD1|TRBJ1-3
CASSLGQASGNTIYF
TGCGCCAGCAGCCTCGGACAGGCCTCTGGAAACACCATATATTTT
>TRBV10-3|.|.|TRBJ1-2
CAISEGRARAGYTF
TGTGCCATCAGTGAAGGCAGGGCCAGGGCGGGCTACACCTTC
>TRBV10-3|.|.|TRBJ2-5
CAISEQAGQNRETQYF
TGTGCCATCAGTGAGCAAGCTGGACAGAATAGGGAGACCCAGTACTTC
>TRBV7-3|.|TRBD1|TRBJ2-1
CASSPTPGDRVRDEQFF
TGTGCCAGCAGCCCCACCCCGGGGGACAGGGTTCGGGATGAGCAGTTCTTC
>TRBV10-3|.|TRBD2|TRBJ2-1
CAISEGRTGTSGLSSYNEQFF
TGTGCCATCAGTGAAGGGCGGACCGGGACTAGCGGGCTTAGCTCCTACAATGAGCAGTTCTTC
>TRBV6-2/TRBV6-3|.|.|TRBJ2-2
CASSATGLGELFF
TGTGCCAGCAGTGCCACAGGGCTCGGGGAGCTGTTTTTT
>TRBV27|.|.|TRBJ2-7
CASSSTGRDANEQYF
TGTGCCAGCAGTTCCACGGGGCGGGATGCGAACGAGCAGTACTTC
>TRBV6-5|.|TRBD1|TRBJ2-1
CASSYRTGWHNEQFF
TGTGCCAGCAGTTACAGGACAGGGTGGCACAATGAGCAGTTCTTC
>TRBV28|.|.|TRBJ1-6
CASNWRGGNSPLHF
TGTGCCAGCAATTGGAGAGGGGGAAATTCACCCCTCCACTTT
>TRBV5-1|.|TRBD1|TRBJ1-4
CASSAGGSINEKLFF
TGCGCCAGCAGCGCAGGGGGCTCCATCAATGAAAAACTGTTTTTT
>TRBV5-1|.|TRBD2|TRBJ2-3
CASRGRGTSTDTQYF
TGCGCCAGCAGGGGGAGGGGTACTAGCACAGATACGCAGTATTTT
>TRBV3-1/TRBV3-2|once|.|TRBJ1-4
CASRSPRLEEKLFF
TGTGCCAGCAGGAGCCCTCGCCTAGAGGAAAAACTGTTTTTT
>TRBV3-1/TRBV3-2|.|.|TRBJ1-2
CASSYRSGGYTF
TGTGCCAGCAGCTATCGATCAGGAGGCTACACCTTC
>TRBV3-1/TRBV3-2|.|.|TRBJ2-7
CASSQGGTYEQYF
TGTGCCAGCAGCCAAGGAGGAACCTACGAGCAGTACTTC
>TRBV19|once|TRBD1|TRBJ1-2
CASRGQGGYGYTF
TGTGCCAGTAGGGGACAGGGGGGCTATGGCTACACCTTC
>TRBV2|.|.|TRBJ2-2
CASRPGGRSFTGELFF
TGTGCCAGCAGGCCCGGGGGTCGTAGTTTCACCGGGGAGCTGTTTTTT
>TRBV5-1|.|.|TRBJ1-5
CASSLFSDQPQHF
TGCGCCAGCAGCTTATTTTCCGATCAGCCCCAGCATTTT